The 25 T cell receptor beta chains presented below share a single source sample, sequenced in a study of shared clonotypes between healthy human individuals. Clones were read by immunoSEQ multiplex PCR, and TCRdb kept only the in-frame ones, dropping some. The top ten clones hold about 12% of a sample with fewer than 600,000 clones, about 80% of them seen once. Sequenced sample: PBMCs. These receptors were taken from a woman between 40 and 50 years old in good health. Some clones in this sample may be carry-over from other donors' samples.

The V gene is TRBV28, the J gene TRBJ2-7; the D gene is possibly TRBD1 (5 bases). Per the germline V gene, CDR1 is MDHEN and CDR2 is SYDVKM. Trimming left V 4 bases short and J 2 bases short, with 18 bases between. The CDR3 runs to 16 residues. The CDR3 sequence is CASSSLPWTRAYEQYF. The DNA for the CDR3 is TGTGCCAGCAGTTCCCTTCCCTGGACACGGGCCTACGAGCAGTACTTC.

The chain uses TRBV11-2 and TRBJ2-7; 12 nucleotides align to TRBD2. Trimming at V came to 5 bases and at J to 3 bases, leaving 8 bases not matched to a gene. The CDR3 spans 16 residues. Germline CDR1 and CDR2: SGHAT and FQNNGV. The CDR3 DNA reads as TGTGCCAGCAGCGGACCGACTAGCGGGAGAGTCTACGAGCAGTACTTC. It specifies CASSGPTSGRVYEQYF. Supplemented by reference TRBV11-2 and TRBJ2-7, the full variable domain reads EAGVAQSPRYKIIEKRQSVAFWCNPISGHATLYWYQQILGQGPKLLIQFQNNGVVDDSQLPKDRFSAERLKGVDSTLKIQPAKLEDSAVYLCASSGPTSGRVYEQYFGPGTRLTVT.

This clone was observed once. V is TRBV14 and J is TRBJ1-2, with 7 bases fitting TRBD1. This CDR3 is built from 15 residues. Germline V gene data show CDR1 as SGHDN and CDR2 as FVKESK. Trimming removed 3 bases from V and 6 bases from J; junction bases left unmatched: 10. For the CDR3, the DNA is TGTGCCAGCAGCCACGAAGGGACAGCGAGCGATGGCTACACCTTC. Translation: CASSHEGTASDGYTF.

This chain joins TRBV5-4 and TRBJ2-2; 10 bases agree with TRBD2. There are 19 residues in the CDR3. V lost 4 bases and J lost 6; bases outside the gene matches: 18. Germline V gene sequence: CDR1 SGHNT, CDR2 YYREEE (reference sequence). CDR3 DNA: TGTGCCAGCAGCACCCCAGGGACTAGCGTCAATAGTGAAGCCGGGGAGCTGTTTTTT. It translates to CASSTPGTSVNSEAGELFF.

This chain uses TRBV10-3 with TRBJ2-7; D unclear. Germline V gene sequence: CDR1 ENHRY, CDR2 SYGVKD. This CDR3 contains 13 residues. Trimming removed 0 bases from V and 3 bases from J, with 6 bases in between. CDR3: CAISESNRYEQYF. The CDR3 coding sequence is TGTGCCATCAGTGAGTCCAACCGCTACGAGCAGTACTTC.

The table lists this clone with a few counts. The V gene is TRBV5-6, the J gene TRBJ1-1; D remains ambiguous. CDR1 SGHDT and CDR2 YYEEEE come from the germline V gene. Trimming left V 0 bases short and J 8 bases short, with 11 bases between. The length of the CDR3 is 13 residues. In nucleotides, the CDR3 is TGTGCCAGCAGCTTGGCCGGAAGAGGGGAAGCTTTCTTT. This sequence encodes CASSLAGRGEAFF.

This chain links TRBV2 with TRBJ1-4; a possible D gene is TRBD1 (5 bases). The germline gives CDR1 SNHLY, CDR2 FYNNEI. V was shortened by 7 bases and J by 4 bases, with 16 bases between the two germline ends. The CDR3 length is 15 residues. CDR3 loop: CASTPNGGDNEKLFF. The CDR3, as DNA: TGTGCCAGCACACCTAATGGGGGTGATAATGAAAAACTGTTTTTT.

DNA for the CDR3: TGTGCCAGCAGCTTAGCGGCGGGGTCTGGGTTCGAGCAGTTCTTC. It encodes CASSLAAGSGFEQFF. The rearrangement links TRBV7-2 to TRBJ2-1, with a possible D match to TRBD2 (6 bases). The V end was cut by 0 bases, the J end by 10 bases, with 16 bases between. CDR3 size: 15 residues. Germline V gives CDR1 SGHTA, CDR2 FQGNSA.

The chain is built from TRBV25-1 and TRBJ1-4; D is ambiguous. V was trimmed by 3 bases and J by 7 bases, leaving 12 bases between them. Germline V gene lookup returns CDR1 MGHDK and CDR2 SYGVNS. The length of the CDR3 is 14 residues. This CDR3 reads CASSDGRTGEKLFF. CDR3 coding DNA: TGTGCCAGCAGTGATGGGAGGACGGGTGAAAAACTGTTTTTT.

This sequence joins TRBV7-3 and TRBJ2-2; D is unresolved. Germline CDR1 reads SGHTA; CDR2 reads FQGTGA. The length of the CDR3 is 13 residues. V gave up 0 bases and J gave up 5 bases, with 4 bases separating them. The CDR3 loop reads CASSLTATGELFF. The CDR3 region has the DNA TGTGCCAGCAGCTTAACAGCGACCGGGGAGCTGTTTTTT.

This chain links TRBV11-2 with TRBJ2-2; 13 bases align to TRBD2. Germline values: CDR1 SGHAT, CDR2 FQNNGV. Germline trimming cut 3 bases from V and 6 bases from J; bases unmatched to any gene: 4. The CDR3 is made up of 16 amino acids. CDR3 protein: CASSFTLAGGAGELFF. CDR3 in DNA: TGTGCCAGCAGCTTCACACTAGCGGGAGGGGCCGGGGAGCTGTTTTTT.

V gene TRBV28 combines with J gene TRBJ1-1; D gene unclear. Trimming took off 8 bases at V and 10 bases at J, with 17 bases between the two ends. The germline V gene has CDR1 MDHEN and CDR2 SYDVKM. This CDR3 is built from 12 residues. The CDR3 region is CASRGTPRGAFF. The CDR3 coding sequence is TGTGCCAGCCGGGGAACCCCCCGGGGAGCTTTCTTT.

This rearrangement joins TRBV5-4 to TRBJ1-4; TRBD1 matches 12 bases. This CDR3 is built from 15 residues. V lost 4 bases and J lost 8; bases outside the gene matches: 6. CDR1 SGHNT and CDR2 YYREEE come from the germline V gene (reference sequence). CDR3 protein: CASSPGTGGREKLFF. The CDR3 region has the DNA TGTGCCAGCAGCCCTGGGACAGGGGGCCGAGAAAAACTGTTTTTT.

The V gene is TRBV2, the J gene TRBJ2-1; 7 bases agree with TRBD2. This CDR3 spans 12 amino acids. Germline lookup yields CDR1 SNHLY and CDR2 FYNNEI. The V gene end was trimmed by 8 bases and the J gene end by 4 bases; junction bases not matched to a gene: 2. CDR3 amino acids: CASSSGYNEQFF. In DNA, the CDR3 is TGTGCCAGCTCTAGCGGTTACAATGAGCAGTTCTTC.

This rearrangement joins TRBV9 to TRBJ1-1; D is possibly TRBD1 (5 bases). The CDR3 has 13 amino acids. Trimming took off 2 bases at V and 2 bases at J, with 7 bases between the two ends. Looked up from germline, CDR1 is SGDLS and CDR2 is YYNGEE. The CDR3 spells CASSVTGNTEAFF. The CDR3, as DNA: TGTGCCAGCAGCGTCACAGGTAACACTGAAGCTTTCTTT.

The V call is TRBV20-1, the J call TRBJ2-7; D assignment may be TRBD1 or TRBD2 (5 bases each). CDR3 length equals 11 residues. Germline-derived CDR1 and CDR2 are DFQATT and SNEGSKA (reference sequence). With 7 bases removed from V and 3 bases from J, the gap between germline ends came to 10 bases. CDR3 in amino acids: CSVGTVYEQYF. The CDR3 DNA is TGCAGTGTCGGGACGGTCTACGAGCAGTACTTC.

This clone is a singleton in its sample. The chain employs TRBV28 and TRBJ1-2, with D maybe TRBD1 (6 bases). Trimming cost V 8 bases and J 5 bases, with 18 bases left between them. The CDR3 length is 14 residues. Germline-derived CDR1 and CDR2 are MDHEN and SYDVKM. CDR3 sequence: CASVRGGNTYGYTF. DNA of the CDR3: TGTGCCAGCGTTAGAGGGGGAAACACTTATGGCTACACCTTC.

In this sample, this clone turned up many times. V usage is TRBV6-5 and J usage is TRBJ1-1; 7 bases fit TRBD1. V lost 6 bases, J lost 0 bases, and 7 bases stayed unmatched. Germline V gene data show CDR1 as MNHEY and CDR2 as SVGAGI. CDR3 length equals 15 residues. The chain's CDR3 is CASRPPGGMNTEAFF. The CDR3 DNA reads TGTGCCAGCAGACCCCCAGGGGGGATGAACACTGAAGCTTTCTTT.

The V call is TRBV4-1, the J call TRBJ2-7; no clear D gene. CDR1 is MGHRA and CDR2 is YSYEKL in the germline V gene. With 3 bases removed from V and 6 bases from J, the gap between germline ends came to 15 bases. The CDR3 is made up of 14 amino acids. CDR3 bases: TGCGCCAGCAGCCAGTGGGCCACCGCTGGCGAGCAGTACTTC. Amino acid sequence: CASSQWATAGEQYF.

With regard to this clone: This likely reflects a read error, since a far larger clone is one base away. Other DNA variants within this sample encode the same CDR3. The chain employs TRBV6-1 and TRBJ1-3; TRBD1 might be the D (6 bases). V was shortened by 1 base and J by 4 bases, with 11 bases between the two germline ends. Germline V gene data show CDR1 as MNHNS and CDR2 as SASEGT. The CDR3 length is 15 residues. In DNA form, the CDR3 reads TGTGCCAGCAGTGAAGTAGGGGGATCCGGAAACACCATATATTTT. Its protein product is CASSEVGGSGNTIYF.

The chain joins TRBV6-5 to TRBJ2-5, with D uncertain. The germline CDR1 and CDR2 sequences are MNHEY and SVGAGI. V was trimmed by 10 bases and J by 8 bases, leaving 23 bases between them. The CDR3 consists of 14 residues. The CDR3 coding sequence is TGTGCCACCACATCCCCCGGATCGGGTCAAACCCAGTACTTC. Its translation: CATTSPGSGQTQYF.

This chain uses TRBV7-9 with TRBJ2-7; D ambiguous. This CDR3 contains 13 residues. With 4 bases removed from V and 3 bases from J, the gap between germline ends came to 10 bases. Germline V gene data show CDR1 as SEHNR and CDR2 as FQNEAQ (reference sequence). The CDR3, as DNA: TGTGCCAGCAGCTACGGCGGTCGCTACGAGCAGTACTTC. Translating gives CASSYGGRYEQYF.

This clone has a single count. The chain employs TRBV7-2 and TRBJ2-5; D not resolved. V lost 2 bases, J lost 5 bases, and 12 bases lay in between. Germline CDR1 reads SGHTA; CDR2 reads FQGNSA. The CDR3 contains 14 residues. CDR3 DNA: TGTGCCAGCAGCTTATTTGGACCCCCGGAGACCCAGTACTTC. Translation gives CASSLFGPPETQYF.

The gene calls are TRBV10-3 and TRBJ2-3; 10 bases fit TRBD2. This CDR3 is built from 14 residues. From germline, CDR1 is ENHRY and CDR2 SYGVKD. V shed 7 bases, J shed 5 bases, and the junction held 6 bases outside the gene matches. The CDR3 spells CAITPAGGIDTQYF. CDR3 DNA: TGTGCCATCACTCCAGCGGGAGGGATAGATACGCAGTATTTT.

V and J are TRBV27 and TRBJ2-3; 9 bases fit TRBD2. The germline gives CDR1 MNHEY, CDR2 SMNVEV (reference sequence). Trimming removed 5 bases from V and 4 bases from J; junction bases left unmatched: 7. The CDR3 consists of 15 residues. The DNA of the CDR3 is TGTGCCAGCAGTCGAAGCGGGAGGTGGGCAGATACGCAGTATTTT. It yields the protein CASSRSGRWADTQYF.